A single sample gave rise to the 15 T cell receptor beta chains below, sequenced in a study of T-cell memory formation after mild COVID-19 (dated by TCRdb to the early 2020s). The method was 5' RACE. The instrument was an Illumina NovaSeq 6000. TCRdb reprocessed the public reads (quality trimming at Q25 with fastp, clone calling with MiXCR) and kept in-frame beta chains. Rows with a matching CDR3 protein are joined into one entry that keeps the most common DNA and genes. The sample records roughly 620,000 distinct CDR3 sequences, 18% of which are singletons. The ten most abundant clones make up around 12% of the sample. The material sequenced was PBMCs or a T cell subset sorted from them (not recorded which). These receptors all come from an adult woman who had mild COVID-19 (a few samples of this study predate the infection). The sample titles of this study are shuffled in the database, so cell type and time point are left out; the donor was told from shared clones.

This sequence joins TRBV5-1 and TRBJ2-1; a weak D match, TRBD1 (5 bases). V was cut by 3 bases and J by 16 bases, with 17 bases left in between. Per germline, CDR1 SGHRS and CDR2 YFSETQ. This CDR3 is built from 12 residues. The CDR3 DNA sequence: TGCGCCAGCAGCTCCCCGGACACGATGTACTTCTTC. It translates to CASSSPDTMYFF.

This clonotype was detected only a few times. This chain links TRBV30 with TRBJ1-4, with TRBD1 matching over 7 bases. The V gene end was trimmed by 0 bases and the J gene end by 7 bases; junction bases not matched to a gene: 8. Germline assignment: CDR1 GTSNPN and CDR2 SVGIG (reference sequence). CDR3 length: 15 residues. The CDR3 coding sequence is TGTGCCTGGAGTGTACAGGGGAAACGGGGTGAAAAACTGTTTTTT. As protein: CAWSVQGKRGEKLFF.

This clonotype was picked up one time. The chain recombines TRBV6-1 with TRBJ1-5, with TRBD1 matching 7 bases. The length of the CDR3 is 15 residues. Germline values: CDR1 MNHNS, CDR2 SASEGT. With V trimmed by 7 bases and J by 4 bases, 10 bases remained unmatched. For the CDR3, the DNA is TGTGCCAGCAAACGGGGAGGGGGCCCTAATCAGCCCCAGCATTTT. Protein product: CASKRGGGPNQPQHF.

J is TRBJ1-1 and V is TRBV3-1; weak D call: TRBD1 (6 bases). This CDR3 has 17 residues. Germline V gives CDR1 LGHDT, CDR2 YNNKEL (reference sequence). Trimming left V 4 bases short and J 0 bases short, with 18 bases between. In DNA form, the CDR3 reads TGTGCCAGCAGCCCGGCGGGGGGGCGAGGCCTGAACACTGAAGCTTTCTTT. Protein sequence: CASSPAGGRGLNTEAFF.

This clonotype occurred a few times. V is TRBV10-3 and J is TRBJ2-1; maybe TRBD1 (5 bases). This CDR3 is 15 amino acids long. The V gene lost 3 bases and the J gene lost 4 bases, with 13 bases spanning the gap. Germline V gene sequence: CDR1 ENHRY, CDR2 SYGVKD. The CDR3 coding sequence is TGTGCCATCAGTGAAGGTCAGGGTCGGTACAATGAGCAGTTCTTC. Its protein is CAISEGQGRYNEQFF.

This clonotype has just a few counts. CDR3 loop: CAISELGGPTTDTQYF. The CDR3 DNA reads TGTGCCATCAGTGAATTGGGAGGCCCAACCACAGATACGCAGTATTTT. V usage is TRBV10-3 and J usage is TRBJ2-3; TRBD2 might be the D (6 bases). The CDR3 length is 16 residues. Trimming cost V 3 bases and J 2 bases, with 15 bases left between them. The germline V gene encodes CDR1 ENHRY and CDR2 SYGVKD.

V and J are TRBV12-3 or TRBV12-4 and TRBJ2-2; D is unclear. V was trimmed by 6 bases and J by 3 bases, leaving 8 bases between them. The CDR3 runs 13 residues. The CDR3 spells CASSFVDTGELFF. In DNA form, the CDR3 reads TGTGCCAGCAGCTTCGTAGACACCGGGGAGCTGTTTTTT.

The J gene is TRBJ2-1, the V gene TRBV7-9; D is unresolved. V dropped 2 bases and J dropped 3 bases, with 8 bases sitting between them. Germline loops: CDR1 SEHNR, CDR2 FQNEAQ (reference sequence). The length of the CDR3 is 14 residues. CDR3 region: CASSLLRLYNEQFF. In nucleotides, the CDR3 is TGTGCCAGCAGCTTACTGAGACTCTACAATGAGCAGTTCTTC. The whole variable domain, remainder taken from reference TRBV7-9 and TRBJ2-1, is DTGVSQNPRHKITKRGQNVTFRCDPISEHNRLYWYRQTLGQGPEFLTYFQNEAQLEKSRLLSDRFSAERPKGSFSTLEIQRTEQGDSAMYLCASSLLRLYNEQFFGPGTRLTVL.

This clonotype was seen a few times. This chain links TRBV10-3 with TRBJ1-1, with D maybe TRBD1 (5 bases). This CDR3 region has 16 residues. Germline-derived CDR1 and CDR2 are ENHRY and SYGVKD. The V end was cut by 6 bases, the J end by 1 base, with 18 bases between. The CDR3 bases are TGTGCCATCAGCCCCTCGGGTTCGGGGGGGAACACTGAAGCTTTCTTT. Its translation: CAISPSGSGGNTEAFF.

The gene calls are TRBV7-6 and TRBJ2-1; D tentatively fits TRBD1 or TRBD2 (5 bases each). The CDR3 loop spans 12 amino acids. Trimming took 4 bases from V and 9 from J, leaving 10 bases between them. Germline CDR1 is SGHVS and CDR2 is FNYEAQ. DNA of the CDR3: TGTGCCAGCAGCTCCGAGGGGACTGAGCAGTTCTTC. Translated, it gives CASSSEGTEQFF.

The gene calls are TRBV20-1 and TRBJ1-2; 8 bases fit TRBD1. Germline V gene data show CDR1 as DFQATT and CDR2 as SNEGSKA (reference sequence). CDR3 length equals 13 residues. Losses at the gene ends were 5 bases for V and 2 bases for J; bases not matched to a gene: 4. This CDR3 reads CSAPRTGNYGYTF. The CDR3 DNA sequence: TGCAGTGCTCCAAGGACAGGGAACTATGGCTACACCTTC.

The rearrangement links TRBV7-9 to TRBJ1-5, with D possibly TRBD1 on 5 matching bases. Trimming took 5 bases from V and 9 from J, leaving 23 bases between them. This CDR3 region has 16 residues. From germline, CDR1 is SEHNR and CDR2 FQNEAQ (reference sequence). The DNA for the CDR3 is TGTGCCAGCAGCCCCCTGGCGGGGCGGCCAGATGGGCCCCAGCATTTT. This translates into CASSPLAGRPDGPQHF.

This clonotype was observed a handful of times. The V and J genes are TRBV24-1 and TRBJ2-1; 11 bases line up with TRBD2. This CDR3 is built from 19 residues. V shed 0 bases and J 0 bases; nucleotides not matched to a gene: 6. Germline CDR1 and CDR2: KGHDR and SFDVKD. This CDR3 is CATSDLTSGGSSSYNEQFF. For the CDR3, the DNA is TGTGCCACCAGTGATTTGACTAGCGGGGGCTCGAGCTCCTACAATGAGCAGTTCTTC.

This clonotype was counted only a few times. This chain uses TRBV5-1 with TRBJ1-1, with 7 bases matching TRBD1. The trim removed 4 bases at V and 3 bases at J, leaving 3 bases unmatched. The germline V gene has CDR1 SGHRS and CDR2 YFSETQ. This CDR3 spans 13 amino acids. This CDR3 is CASSEDRYTEAFF. The CDR3 bases are TGCGCCAGCAGCGAGGACAGGTACACTGAAGCTTTCTTT.

This clonotype has more than one count but fewer than ten. The rearrangement joins TRBV7-3 to TRBJ2-2; D uncertain. The CDR3 runs to 12 residues. The V and J ends lost 4 bases and 9 bases respectively, with 9 bases between them. CDR1 and CDR2 from the germline V gene are SGHTA and FQGTGA. CDR3 DNA: TGTGCCAGCAGCTCTGGCGGAAGGGAGCTGTTTTTT. This sequence encodes CASSSGGRELFF.